Listed below are T cell receptor beta chains from one sample, sequenced in a study of CD8+CD57+ T cells in acquired aplastic anemia. TCRdb independently ran MiXCR on the reads; one entry per CDR3 protein. The table records some 280,000 distinct CDR3 sequences, around 60% of them present only once. Sequencing was performed on sorted CD4+, CD8+, or CD8+CD57+ T cells (not recorded which) from PBMCs. These receptors were taken from a human donor with severe aplastic anemia or a healthy control (not recorded which). CDR3s include the opening cysteine and the closing phenylalanine or tryptophan. The D gene is left open where the match is weak. Some rows have no size entry. The others give once, few or many, or a class for an expanded clone.

v_call	clone_size	d_call	j_call	cdr3_nt	cdr3_aa
TRBV7-9	many	TRBD1	TRBJ1-5	TGTGCCAGCAGCTTAGAGGGGGCGAGCAATCAGCCCCAGCATTTT	CASSLEGASNQPQHF
TRBV10-3	few	TRBD1	TRBJ2-2	TGTGCCATCAGTCCCGACAGGGCGCAGACCGGGGAGCTGTTTTTT	CAISPDRAQTGELFF
TRBV3-1	many	TRBD2	TRBJ2-5	TGTGCCAGCAGCCAAGATCTGACTAGCCCTCTCCAACAAGAGACCCAGTACTTC	CASSQDLTSPLQQETQYF
TRBV18	many	.	TRBJ2-7	TGTGCCAGCTCACCTTTGGGAGTGAGCTCCTACGAGCAGTACTTC	CASSPLGVSSYEQYF
TRBV20-1	many	.	TRBJ1-5	TGCAGTGCCACAGGACAAGGTGGGGCCGGCCAGCATTTT	CSATGQGGAGQHF
TRBV5-8	once	TRBD1	TRBJ1-1	TGTGCCAGCAGCTTCCGTTTGGGACAGATGAACACTGAAGCTTTCTTT	CASSFRLGQMNTEAFF
TRBV7-2	.	TRBD2	TRBJ2-5	TGTGCCAGCAGCTTAGGTCGTCGACTAGCGGGGCGGGCAGAGACCCAGTACTTC	CASSLGRRLAGRAETQYF
TRBV24-1	few	.	TRBJ2-1	TGTGCCACCAACCTCCCGGGTTCCAATGAGCAGTTCTTC	CATNLPGSNEQFF
TRBV20-1	.	TRBD2	TRBJ2-7	TGCAGTGCTCCTGGGACTAGCGGGAGTGTCTACGAGCAGTACTTC	CSAPGTSGSVYEQYF
TRBV12-3/TRBV12-4	many	TRBD1	TRBJ1-2	TGTGCCAGCAGTTTCCGGACAGGGCTTGGCTACACCTTC	CASSFRTGLGYTF
TRBV6-6	few	.	TRBJ1-4	TGTGCCAGCAGCCGAAACAGGGTACGCGGTACTAATGAAAAACTGTTTTTT	CASSRNRVRGTNEKLFF
TRBV25-1	once	.	TRBJ1-2	TGTGCCAGCAACTTCGGGCCTAACTATGGCTACACCTTC	CASNFGPNYGYTF
TRBV7-8	many	.	TRBJ2-7	TGTGCCAGCAGCTTATACTCAACAGGTAACGAGCAGTACTTC	CASSLYSTGNEQYF
TRBV20-1	.	TRBD1	TRBJ1-4	TGCAGTGCTAGTATGGGACAGGGGACTGAAAAACTGTTTTTT	CSASMGQGTEKLFF
TRBV7-2	.	TRBD2	TRBJ2-3	TGTGCCAGCAGCCGGACTAGCGCGCAAGATACGCAGTATTTT	CASSRTSAQDTQYF
TRBV14	.	.	TRBJ1-1	TGTGCCAGCAGCCCGACCGACAGCCAGAACACTGAAGCTTTCTTT	CASSPTDSQNTEAFF
TRBV5-1	.	.	TRBJ1-1	TGCGCCAGCAGGCCGGACAGACCAACTGAAGCTTTCTTT	CASRPDRPTEAFF
TRBV7-9	.	.	TRBJ1-2	TGTGCCAGCAGCCCTCAGCCAGGGGAGGGTGGCTACACCTTC	CASSPQPGEGGYTF
TRBV10-3	once	.	TRBJ1-1	TGTGACAGCTCACGGAAGACAGTCTACTCCACCACGAACACTGAAGCTTTCTTT	CDSSRKTVYSTTNTEAFF
TRBV6-1	many	.	TRBJ2-6	TGTGCCAGCAGTGCACTTTCTGGGGCCAACGTCCTGACTTTC	CASSALSGANVLTF
TRBV5-1	.	.	TRBJ2-7	TGTGCCAGCAGCTTGGGATACGGGAGACCGTACGAGCAGTACTTC	CASSLGYGRPYEQYF
TRBV2	.	.	TRBJ1-1	TGTGCCAGCCGAGAGGAGGACAGAAGGAACACTGAAGCTTTCTTT	CASREEDRRNTEAFF
TRBV7-8	once	TRBD1	TRBJ1-5	TGTGCCAGCAGCTCAGGGACAGGGGGCGCGAATCAGCCCCAGCATTTT	CASSSGTGGANQPQHF
TRBV30	many	.	TRBJ1-2	TGTGCCTGGAGGGGATATCATGGCTACACCTTC	CAWRGYHGYTF
TRBV15	few	TRBD1	TRBJ2-5	TGTGCCACCAGCCGGGACAGACAAGAGACCCAGTACTTC	CATSRDRQETQYF
TRBV12-3/TRBV12-4	.	.	TRBJ1-1	TGTGCCAGCAGTTCACTAGGGGGGAGCAAAGCTTTCTTT	CASSSLGGSKAFF
TRBV18	many	.	TRBJ2-7	TGTGCCAGCTCACCACAGGGACGGGACGAGCAGTACTTC	CASSPQGRDEQYF
TRBV7-2	.	.	TRBJ2-5	TGTGCCAGCAGCTTAGTCGCAGGGAGGCAAGAGACCCAGTACTTC	CASSLVAGRQETQYF
TRBV20-1	few	.	TRBJ2-1	TGCAGTGCTAGATCTGGAAGCTCCTACAATGAGCAGTTCTTC	CSARSGSSYNEQFF
TRBV6-2/TRBV6-3	many	.	TRBJ1-1	TGTGCCAGCAAACCAACCCTCAACACTGAAGCTTTCTTT	CASKPTLNTEAFF
TRBV7-2	.	.	TRBJ1-6	TGTGCCAGCAGCTATAATTCATCCCTCCACTTT	CASSYNSSLHF
TRBV20-1	few	.	TRBJ1-1	TGCAGTGCCTCGACAATTCCCACTGAAGCTTTCTTT	CSASTIPTEAFF
TRBV5-1	few	.	TRBJ1-6	TGTGCCAGCAGACCTGGATTAAATAATTCACCCCTCCACTTT	CASRPGLNNSPLHF
TRBV6-1	once	TRBD2	TRBJ2-7	TGTGCCAGCAGTGAATATGGGCCTAGCGGGGGGGCCCTTTACGAGCAGTACTTC	CASSEYGPSGGALYEQYF
TRBV7-9	.	.	TRBJ1-4	TGTGCCAGCAGCATACGTGGGACACTTAATGAAAAACTGTTTTTT	CASSIRGTLNEKLFF
TRBV15	many	.	TRBJ1-3	TGTGCCACCAGCAGAGATAGGGGAACGAACACCATATATTTT	CATSRDRGTNTIYF
TRBV2	once	.	TRBJ1-4	TGTGCCAGCAGTCGGGACCCCGCGGAGGAAAAACTGTTTTTT	CASSRDPAEEKLFF
TRBV7-2	once	.	TRBJ1-3	TGTGCCAGCTTGGGTAATGGAAACACCATATATTTT	CASLGNGNTIYF
TRBV11-1	.	.	TRBJ2-3	TGTGCCAGCAGCAGCGGACAGTTTGAGGCAGATACGCAGTATTTT	CASSSGQFEADTQYF
TRBV19	.	.	TRBJ2-2	TGTGCCAGTAGAGTCGGACCTAACACCGGGGAGCTGTTTTTT	CASRVGPNTGELFF
TRBV19	.	.	TRBJ2-7	TGTGCCAGTAGGTCCCCTGGCTACGAGCAGTACTTC	CASRSPGYEQYF
TRBV12-5	.	TRBD2	TRBJ2-7	TGTGCCAGCAGACTAGCGGGGGATTACGAGCAGTACTTC	CASRLAGDYEQYF
TRBV7-9	many	.	TRBJ2-2	TGTGCCAGCAGCTTATCTCAGGCTTTAAGCACCGGGGAGCTGTTTTTT	CASSLSQALSTGELFF
TRBV5-1	.	TRBD2	TRBJ2-3	TGCGCCAGCACAACTAGCGGGGGGGCCGAGGAGCAGTATTTT	CASTTSGGAEEQYF
TRBV11-2	.	.	TRBJ1-2	TGTGCCAGCAGTAGGGTCGGCGGCTACACCTTC	CASSRVGGYTF
TRBV6-5	many	.	TRBJ1-1	TGTGCCAGCAGTCCCGCCCAATTTCGACCCAACACTGAAGCTTTCTTT	CASSPAQFRPNTEAFF
TRBV30	many	.	TRBJ2-7	TGTGCCTGGAGTGTCGAGCAGCCCTACGAGCAGTACTTC	CAWSVEQPYEQYF
TRBV6-1	many	.	TRBJ2-2	TGTGCCAGCACCACACCGGGACCTTGGTCCGGGGAGCTGTTTTTT	CASTTPGPWSGELFF
TRBV20-1	.	TRBD2	TRBJ2-5	TGCGGTGTCCCGGGACTTGCGGGGGGACAAGAGACCCAGTACTTC	CGVPGLAGGQETQYF
TRBV3-1	.	.	TRBJ1-4	TGTGCCAGCAGCCAAGCCGTAGGGGCGGTGTTTTTT	CASSQAVGAVFF
TRBV7-3	.	.	TRBJ1-2	TGTGCCAGCAGTCAAAGCGGGGGGATCCAAGAGACCCCAGATGGCTACACCTTC	CASSQSGGIQETPDGYTF
TRBV20-1	.	TRBD1	TRBJ1-2	TGCAGTGCTAGACCCTTGACCGACAGGGGACCTAACTATGGCTACGCCTTC	CSARPLTDRGPNYGYAF
TRBV20-1	few	.	TRBJ2-1	TGCAGTGCTCGGACTATAACCGAGCAGTTCTTC	CSARTITEQFF
TRBV24-1	.	TRBD1	TRBJ2-3	TGTGCCACCAGTCGCCGACAGGGTAGAGACACAGATACGCAGTATTTT	CATSRRQGRDTDTQYF
TRBV6-5	many	.	TRBJ1-4	TGTGCCAGCAGTTACGAGGGATTAAGAGAAAAACTGTTTTTT	CASSYEGLREKLFF
TRBV20-1	.	.	TRBJ1-2	TGCAGTGCTAGCGAGGGGGGCGGCTATGGCTACACCTTC	CSASEGGGYGYTF
TRBV19	.	TRBD1	TRBJ2-2	TGTGCCAGTATTGGGGACAGGTTGACCGGGGAGCTGTTTTTT	CASIGDRLTGELFF
TRBV14	.	.	TRBJ2-7	TGTGCCAGCAGCGAGCAGGACAACTACGGACAGTACTTC	CASSEQDNYGQYF
TRBV10-3	.	.	TRBJ1-1	TGTGCCATCAGGACTACAGGGAGTAGCGCTGAAGCTTTCTTT	CAIRTTGSSAEAFF
TRBV5-1	.	TRBD1	TRBJ1-2	TGCGCCAGCAGCTCCGGACAGGCGGGAGGCTACACCTTC	CASSSGQAGGYTF